This T cell receptor (beta chain) was identified in a study of blood T cell repertoires in COVID-19. In the study overall: The analysed material was cDNA or gDNA that came from T cells, B-cell-depleted T cells, or PBMCs.

Sequencing used immunoSEQ multiplex PCR; TCRdb keeps in-frame clones, though not all of them. This sample has around 11,000 clones, with 75% to 90% found just once. This clone was seen only once. This CDR3 spans 13 amino acids. The germline V gene has CDR1 MNHEY and CDR2 SVGAGI. The V gene end was trimmed by 5 bases and the J gene end by 6 bases; junction bases not matched to a gene: 1. The chain couples TRBV6-5 to TRBJ2-1; 10 bases are a match to TRBD1. The sequence derives from a man in his 70s with active COVID-19. Sequencing used peripheral blood. This CDR3 reads CASSRTGGNEQFF. CDR3 DNA sequence: TGTGCCAGCAGTCGGACAGGGGGCAATGAGCAGTTCTTC.